These 21 T cell receptor beta chains came from one sample sequenced in a study of T cells in Graves' hyperthyroidism and ophthalmopathy. RNA transcripts served as the template for amplifying TCR beta CDR3 regions. Researchers ran a first-round RT-PCR on the TCR CDR3 using the HTBI primer set. One entry per CDR3 protein, called by TCRdb with MiXCR from the multiplex PCR reads. The sample gives about 350,000 distinct CDR3 sequences, around 13% of which show up once; around 23% is in the top ten. Sequences were obtained from blood. All receptors derive from a woman in her 30s with Graves' hyperthyroidism.

The table lists this clonotype with a few counts. The rearrangement uses TRBV7-3 and TRBJ2-1; TRBD2 agrees at 8 bases. Per the germline V gene, CDR1 is SGHTA and CDR2 is FQGTGA. V trimming: 2 bases; J trimming: 8 bases; junction bases outside the gene matches: 8. This CDR3 has 15 amino acids. The CDR3 loop reads CASSLSGGRQDEQFF. CDR3 nucleotide sequence: TGTGCCAGCAGCTTATCGGGCGGGAGGCAAGATGAGCAGTTCTTC.

This clonotype was observed many times. The gene calls are TRBV28 and TRBJ2-1; perhaps TRBD2 as D (6 bases). Looked up from germline, CDR1 is MDHEN and CDR2 is SYDVKM. The CDR3 runs to 15 residues. Trimming pared 2 bases from V and 4 bases from J, leaving 12 bases between. The CDR3 reads CASSLGGARYNEQFF. The DNA of the CDR3 is TGTGCCAGCAGTTTAGGCGGGGCGCGGTACAATGAGCAGTTCTTC.

This clonotype was counted many times. This chain uses TRBV2 with TRBJ1-2; D unclear. V was trimmed by 2 bases and J by 8 bases, leaving 15 bases between them. This CDR3 comprises 14 residues. The germline V gene encodes CDR1 SNHLY and CDR2 FYNNEI. The CDR3 here is CASSERPQAGGYTF. The DNA for the CDR3 is TGTGCCAGCAGTGAAAGACCTCAAGCGGGAGGCTACACCTTC.

This clonotype was counted only a few times. The J gene is TRBJ1-3, the V gene TRBV7-2; D is possibly TRBD1 (5 bases). CDR1 and CDR2 from the germline V gene are SGHTA and FQGNSA. Trimming removed 0 bases from V and 3 bases from J, with 12 bases in between. The length of the CDR3 is 16 residues. CDR3 in amino acids: CASSLAGRAGGNTIYF. The CDR3 coding sequence is TGTGCCAGCAGCTTAGCGGGCAGGGCGGGTGGAAACACCATATATTTT.

This clonotype was observed at least ten times. The V gene is TRBV20-1, the J gene TRBJ2-1; D is ambiguous. Germline V CDR1 and CDR2: DFQATT, SNEGSKA (reference sequence). The CDR3 contains 15 residues. Trimming took off 2 bases at V and 2 bases at J, with 13 bases between the two ends. The CDR3 region is CSARLLGKAYNEQFF. CDR3 coding DNA: TGCAGTGCTAGATTACTCGGCAAGGCCTACAATGAGCAGTTCTTC.

The V call is TRBV29-1, the J call TRBJ2-7; possible D gene TRBD1, 5 bases. This CDR3 has 13 residues. The V end was cut by 0 bases, the J end by 3 bases, with 9 bases between. From germline, CDR1 is SQVTM and CDR2 ANQGSEA. CDR3 DNA: TGCAGCGTTGAAGATTCAGGGTTCTACGAGCAGTACTTC. Its protein is CSVEDSGFYEQYF.

Comments on this clonotype: The junction and the germline gene differ at one end; a read error may be behind it. The genes are TRBV20-1 and TRBJ1-5; a weak D match, TRBD1 (5 bases). CDR1 and CDR2 from the germline V gene are DFQATT and SNEGSKA (reference sequence). The CDR3 covers 14 residues. Here the CDR3 DNA reads TGCAGTGCCACATGGGGGGTTAGCAGTCAGCCCCAGCATTTT. Translating gives CSATWGVSSQPQHF.

This clonotype was counted at least ten times. The V gene is TRBV10-3, the J gene TRBJ1-1, with D maybe TRBD1 (6 bases). CDR3 length: 13 residues. Germline lookup yields CDR1 ENHRY and CDR2 SYGVKD. V was trimmed by 10 bases and J by 1 base, leaving 13 bases between them. The CDR3 nucleotides are TGTGCCACCTTAGGGGGTCCGAACACTGAAGCTTTCTTT. Its protein product is CATLGGPNTEAFF.

For the CDR3, the DNA is TGTGCCAGCAGCCCCGCGGGAGAGAAGCAGTTCTTC. Translating it yields CASSPAGEKQFF. The chain has TRBV7-9 and TRBJ2-1, with 7 bases aligning to TRBD2. The J segment lost 11 bases and the V segment lost 5 bases, leaving 6 bases of the junction unmatched. The CDR3 totals 12 residues. Germline V CDR1 and CDR2: SEHNR, FQNEAQ (reference sequence). Full variable domain (outside the CDR3, taken from reference TRBV7-9 and TRBJ2-1): DTGVSQNPRHKITKRGQNVTFRCDPISEHNRLYWYRQTLGQGPEFLTYFQNEAQLEKSRLLSDRFSAERPKGSFSTLEIQRTEQGDSAMYLCASSPAGEKQFFGPGTRLTVL.

This clonotype was observed at least ten times. V is TRBV12-3 or TRBV12-4 and J is TRBJ2-3; D gene ambiguous. Trimming shortened V by 6 bases and J by 5 bases, and 12 bases separated the two germline ends. The CDR3 is made up of 13 amino acids. The CDR3 DNA is TGTGCCAGCAGCCCCGCCCGGAGAGATACGCAGTATTTT. Residues: CASSPARRDTQYF.

The table lists this clonotype with many counts. The rearrangement uses TRBV18 and TRBJ2-7, with D possibly called TRBD1 or TRBD2 (5 bases each). CDR3 length equals 15 residues. V lost 3 bases to trimming and J lost 3 bases, with 15 bases between them. Per the germline V gene, CDR1 is KGHSH and CDR2 is LQKENI. The CDR3 DNA is TGTGCCAGCTCACCCAGCAGGGCCGGGGACTACGAGCAGTACTTC. As protein: CASSPSRAGDYEQYF.

This clonotype appeared a few times. This sequence joins TRBV28 and TRBJ2-2; possibly TRBD1 or TRBD2 for D (5 bases each). Germline values: CDR1 MDHEN, CDR2 SYDVKM. V was pared by 6 bases and J by 0 bases, with 20 bases between. This CDR3 contains 18 residues. This CDR3 is CASRNLGYGAPNTGELFF. The CDR3, as DNA: TGTGCCAGCAGGAACTTGGGGTACGGGGCCCCGAACACCGGGGAGCTGTTTTTT.

This clonotype was counted many times. V is TRBV12-3 or TRBV12-4 and J is TRBJ1-1, with a possible D match to TRBD1 (5 bases). The CDR3 contains 12 residues. Between the trimmed V and J ends, which lost 6 bases and 5 bases, there was a span of 10 bases. CDR3 DNA sequence: TGTGCCAGCAGCTGGGGGGGGACTGAAGCTTTCTTT. This codes for CASSWGGTEAFF.

There are many counts of this clonotype. This chain uses TRBV28 with TRBJ1-4, with 7 bases that match TRBD1. CDR3 length: 18 amino acids. V shed 5 bases, J shed 0 bases, and the junction held 12 bases outside the gene matches. Germline assignment: CDR1 MDHEN and CDR2 SYDVKM. Here the CDR3 reads CASSGGTALSATNEKLFF. Written as DNA, the CDR3 is TGTGCCAGCAGTGGCGGGACAGCCCTCAGTGCAACTAATGAAAAACTGTTTTTT. Complete variable domain (other parts from reference TRBV28 and TRBJ1-4): DVKVTQSSRYLVKRTGEKVFLECVQDMDHENMFWYRQDPGLGLRLIYFSYDVKMKEKGDIPEGYSVSREKKERFSLILESASTNQTSMYLCASSGGTALSATNEKLFFGSGTQLSVL.

J is TRBJ1-5 and V is TRBV12-3 or TRBV12-4; 8 nucleotides match TRBD1. This CDR3 spans 17 amino acids. J gave up 8 bases and V 2 bases, and 14 bases lay outside the gene matches. The CDR3 region is CASSLWSGQGRNKPQHF. CDR3 coding DNA: TGTGCCAGCAGTTTATGGTCAGGACAGGGTAGAAATAAGCCCCAGCATTTT.

There are a few counts of this clonotype. The chain is built from TRBV29-1 and TRBJ2-3; D is possibly TRBD2 (5 bases). This CDR3 region has 13 residues. CDR1 SQVTM and CDR2 ANQGSEA come from the germline V gene. V lost 7 bases and J lost 5, with 16 bases in between. The CDR3 region is CSESDLARDTQYF. In nucleotides, the CDR3 is TGCAGCGAGTCGGACTTAGCGAGAGATACGCAGTATTTT.

A few counts support this clonotype. The chain couples TRBV30 to TRBJ1-6; weak D call: TRBD1 (5 bases). CDR3 length: 14 residues. Germline V gene lookup returns CDR1 GTSNPN and CDR2 SVGIG (reference sequence). V was clipped by 5 bases and J by 10 bases, with 18 bases between them. CDR3 DNA: TGTGCCTGGGAGGAGGGGACTCCATCCTCACCCCTCCACTTT. Its protein product is CAWEEGTPSSPLHF.

This chain uses TRBV30 with TRBJ1-4; possible D gene TRBD1, 6 bases. The length of the CDR3 is 14 residues. Germline-derived CDR1 and CDR2 are GTSNPN and SVGIG (reference sequence). Trimming shortened V by 4 bases and J by 4 bases, and 13 bases separated the two germline ends. The CDR3 DNA sequence: TGTGCCTGGACTTACGACAGGATTAATGAAAAACTGTTTTTT. Translation gives CAWTYDRINEKLFF. Complete variable domain (other parts from reference TRBV30 and TRBJ1-4): SQTIHQWPATLVQPVGSPLSLECTVEGTSNPNLYWYRQAAGRGLQLLFYSVGIGQISSEVPQNLSASRPQDRQFILSSKKLLLSDSGFYLCAWTYDRINEKLFFGSGTQLSVL.

The chain carries TRBV13 and TRBJ2-7, with 7 bases matching TRBD2. The CDR3 totals 15 residues. Trimming removed 5 bases from V and 1 base from J; junction bases left unmatched: 8. CDR1 is PRHDT and CDR2 is FYEKMQ in the germline V gene (reference sequence). The CDR3, as DNA: TGTGCCAGCAGCCCGCAGACTAGCAGTTCCTACGAGCAGTACTTC. It translates to CASSPQTSSSYEQYF. The full variable domain, completed using reference TRBV13 and TRBJ2-7, is AAGVIQSPRHLIKEKRETATLKCYPIPRHDTVYWYQQGPGQDPQFLISFYEKMQSDKGSIPDRFSAQQFSDYHSELNMSSLELGDSALYFCASSPQTSSSYEQYFGPGTRLTVT.

This clonotype was seen many times. The chain has TRBV5-5 and TRBJ2-1, with TRBD2 identical over 14 bases. Germline CDR1 is SGHKS and CDR2 is YYEKEE (reference sequence). The CDR3 has 19 amino acids. J lost 0 bases, V lost 4 bases, and 9 bases had no gene match. The CDR3 DNA is TGTGCCAGCAGCCTGACCGGGACTAGCGGGGGAAGCTCCTACAATGAGCAGTTCTTC. Amino acids: CASSLTGTSGGSSYNEQFF.

In this sample, this clonotype turned up a few times. The chain employs TRBV15 and TRBJ2-2; no reliable D call. This CDR3 has 12 residues. Trimming removed 2 bases at V and 4 bases at J, with 2 bases between. Germline-derived CDR1 and CDR2 are LNHNV and YYDKDF (reference sequence). The DNA of the CDR3 is TGTGCCACCAGCAGAATCACCGGGGAGCTGTTTTTT. Protein: CATSRITGELFF.